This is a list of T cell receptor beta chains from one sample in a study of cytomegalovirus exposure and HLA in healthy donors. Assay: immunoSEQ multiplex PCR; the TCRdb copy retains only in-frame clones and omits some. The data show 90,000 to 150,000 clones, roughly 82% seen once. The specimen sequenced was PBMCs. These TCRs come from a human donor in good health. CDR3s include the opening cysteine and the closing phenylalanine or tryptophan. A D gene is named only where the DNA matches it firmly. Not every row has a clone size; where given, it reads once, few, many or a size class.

cdr3_aa: CASSGRGQGSNEQYF
cdr3_nt: TGCGCCAGCAGCGGGCGAGGGCAAGGGAGTAACGAGCAGTACTTC
v_call: TRBV4-1
d_call: .
clone_size: .
j_call: TRBJ2-7

cdr3_aa: CASSAVAPVAQHF
cdr3_nt: TGTGCCAGCAGTGCCGTGGCCCCTGTCGCCCAGCATTTT
v_call: TRBV28
d_call: .
clone_size: .
j_call: TRBJ1-5

cdr3_aa: CASSDAGLAGRELFF
cdr3_nt: TGTGCCAGCAGTGACGCGGGACTAGCGGGACGGGAGCTGTTTTTT
v_call: TRBV6-6
d_call: TRBD2
clone_size: .
j_call: TRBJ2-2

cdr3_aa: CSARRGEQYF
cdr3_nt: TGCAGTGCTCGGAGAGGCGAGCAGTACTTC
v_call: TRBV20-1
d_call: .
clone_size: once
j_call: TRBJ2-7

cdr3_aa: CASSLASPGSEAFF
cdr3_nt: TGCGCCAGCAGCTTGGCCTCCCCGGGGTCTGAAGCTTTCTTT
v_call: TRBV5-1
d_call: .
clone_size: .
j_call: TRBJ1-1

cdr3_aa: CASRGREWATEAFF
cdr3_nt: TGTGCCAGCAGGGGGAGGGAGTGGGCCACTGAAGCTTTCTTT
v_call: TRBV7-9
d_call: .
clone_size: once
j_call: TRBJ1-1

cdr3_aa: CASSYLTGVGDTQYF
cdr3_nt: TGTGCCAGCAGTTACCTTACAGGGGTAGGAGATACGCAGTATTTT
v_call: TRBV6-6
d_call: TRBD1
clone_size: .
j_call: TRBJ2-3

cdr3_aa: CASSESGAGVDEQFF
cdr3_nt: TGTGCCAGCAGTGAAAGTGGAGCAGGGGTCGATGAGCAGTTCTTC
v_call: TRBV6-1
d_call: .
clone_size: .
j_call: TRBJ2-1

cdr3_aa: CASSQERRLLAGGTDTQYF
cdr3_nt: TGCGCCAGCAGCCAAGAACGACGTCTACTAGCGGGAGGTACAGATACGCAGTATTTT
v_call: TRBV4-1
d_call: TRBD2
clone_size: .
j_call: TRBJ2-3

cdr3_aa: CASSPGLRAGEQYF
cdr3_nt: TGTGCCAGCAGCCCGGGACTAAGGGCGGGGGAGCAGTACTTC
v_call: TRBV7-8
d_call: TRBD2
clone_size: .
j_call: TRBJ2-7

cdr3_aa: CASSPRGTVSNQPQHF
cdr3_nt: TGTGCCAGTAGTCCTCGGGGGACAGTCAGCAATCAGCCCCAGCATTTT
v_call: TRBV19
d_call: TRBD1
clone_size: .
j_call: TRBJ1-5

cdr3_aa: CASSLVTGGAKTQYF
cdr3_nt: TGTGCCAGCAGCTTGGTGACGGGGGGCGCGAAGACCCAGTACTTC
v_call: TRBV5-4
d_call: .
clone_size: few
j_call: TRBJ2-5

cdr3_aa: CASSPTTPGQGGNTIYF
cdr3_nt: TGTGCCAGCAGCCCAACTACTCCGGGACAGGGTGGAAACACCATATATTTT
v_call: TRBV7-6
d_call: TRBD1
clone_size: .
j_call: TRBJ1-3

cdr3_aa: CASSLGARYEQHF
cdr3_nt: TGTGCCAGCAGCTTGGGGGCCAGATACGAGCAGCACTTC
v_call: TRBV5-5
d_call: .
clone_size: .
j_call: TRBJ2-7

cdr3_aa: CASSFTQNTEAFF
cdr3_nt: TGTGCCAGCAGTTTTACACAGAACACTGAAGCTTTCTTT
v_call: TRBV27
d_call: .
clone_size: .
j_call: TRBJ1-1

cdr3_aa: CASSTGFYEQYF
cdr3_nt: TGTGCCAGCTCGACAGGATTCTACGAGCAGTACTTC
v_call: TRBV18
d_call: .
clone_size: .
j_call: TRBJ2-7

cdr3_aa: CASSYGQNGEKLFF
cdr3_nt: TGTGCCAGCAGTTACGGACAGAACGGTGAAAAACTGTTTTTT
v_call: TRBV6-6
d_call: .
clone_size: once
j_call: TRBJ1-4

cdr3_aa: CASLSAGVGNEQFF
cdr3_nt: TGTGCCAGCCTAAGTGCGGGAGTCGGCAATGAGCAGTTCTTC
v_call: TRBV6-1
d_call: TRBD2
clone_size: .
j_call: TRBJ2-1

cdr3_aa: CASRPSSYEQYF
cdr3_nt: TGTGCCAGCAGACCGAGCTCCTACGAGCAGTACTTC
v_call: TRBV6-1
d_call: .
clone_size: once
j_call: TRBJ2-7

cdr3_aa: CASSYSEWETQYF
cdr3_nt: TGTGCCAGCAGTTACTCAGAGTGGGAGACCCAGTACTTC
v_call: TRBV6-6
d_call: .
clone_size: once
j_call: TRBJ2-5

cdr3_aa: CASSYRVDQPQHF
cdr3_nt: TGTGCCAGCAGTTACAGAGTTGATCAGCCCCAGCATTTT
v_call: TRBV6-5
d_call: .
clone_size: .
j_call: TRBJ1-5

cdr3_aa: CASSVALGGADTQYF
cdr3_nt: TGTGCCAGCAGCGTCGCCTTAGGGGGGGCAGATACGCAGTATTTT
v_call: TRBV9
d_call: .
clone_size: .
j_call: TRBJ2-3

cdr3_aa: CASSYSGGSGANGLTF
cdr3_nt: TGTGCCAGCAGTTACTCCGGGGGATCTGGGGCCAACGGCCTGACTTTC
v_call: TRBV6-6
d_call: .
clone_size: .
j_call: TRBJ2-6

cdr3_aa: CASSLARRVNEKLFF
cdr3_nt: TGTGCCAGCAGCTTAGCCCGCAGGGTTAATGAAAAACTGTTTTTT
v_call: TRBV7-9
d_call: .
clone_size: .
j_call: TRBJ1-4

cdr3_aa: CASSSGGTSDYEQYF
cdr3_nt: TGTGCCAGCAGTTCCGGCGGGACTAGCGACTACGAGCAGTACTTC
v_call: TRBV28
d_call: TRBD2
clone_size: .
j_call: TRBJ2-7

cdr3_aa: CASSTSTAGASTDTQYF
cdr3_nt: TGCGCCAGCAGCACATCGACAGCGGGAGCTAGCACAGATACGCAGTATTTT
v_call: TRBV5-1
d_call: TRBD2
clone_size: few
j_call: TRBJ2-3

cdr3_aa: CASSAPGLAPYNEQFF
cdr3_nt: TGTGCCAGCAGCGCCCCGGGACTAGCGCCTTACAATGAGCAGTTCTTC
v_call: TRBV9
d_call: TRBD2
clone_size: .
j_call: TRBJ2-1

cdr3_aa: CASSQDLTREQYF
cdr3_nt: TGTGCCAGCAGCCAAGATTTGACACGAGAGCAGTACTTC
v_call: TRBV4-2
d_call: .
clone_size: once
j_call: TRBJ2-7

cdr3_aa: CASSLGTSGSPTTQYF
cdr3_nt: TGTGCCAGCAGCTTAGGGACTAGCGGGAGTCCCACGACGCAGTATTTT
v_call: TRBV5-6
d_call: TRBD2
clone_size: .
j_call: TRBJ2-3

cdr3_aa: CATSSPRTGTGFYEQYF
cdr3_nt: TGTGCCACCAGCAGTCCTAGAACCGGGACAGGGTTTTACGAGCAGTACTTC
v_call: TRBV15
d_call: TRBD1
clone_size: .
j_call: TRBJ2-7

cdr3_aa: CASSLRFLAGGRREFF
cdr3_nt: TGTGCCAGCAGCTTACGTTTCCTAGCGGGAGGCCGAAGAGAGTTCTTC
v_call: TRBV7-8
d_call: TRBD2
clone_size: few
j_call: TRBJ2-1

cdr3_aa: CASSSGTSSNQPQHF
cdr3_nt: TGCGCCAGCAGTTCCGGGACATCTAGCAATCAGCCCCAGCATTTT
v_call: TRBV5-1
d_call: .
clone_size: few
j_call: TRBJ1-5

cdr3_aa: CASSSWTGGEEKLFF
cdr3_nt: TGTGCCAGCAGTTCATGGACAGGGGGTGAGGAAAAACTGTTTTTT
v_call: TRBV28
d_call: TRBD1
clone_size: .
j_call: TRBJ1-4

cdr3_aa: CASTLGPGASYEQYF
cdr3_nt: TGTGCCAGTACCCTAGGTCCTGGGGCTTCCTACGAGCAGTACTTC
v_call: TRBV19
d_call: .
clone_size: .
j_call: TRBJ2-7

cdr3_aa: CASSPTRDRGHNQPQHF
cdr3_nt: TGTGCCAGCAGCCCAACCCGGGACAGGGGACACAATCAGCCCCAGCATTTT
v_call: TRBV7-8
d_call: TRBD1
clone_size: .
j_call: TRBJ1-5

cdr3_aa: CASSLRLLYNEQFF
cdr3_nt: TGTGCCAGCAGCTTGAGACTGCTTTACAATGAGCAGTTCTTC
v_call: TRBV5-6
d_call: .
clone_size: .
j_call: TRBJ2-1

cdr3_aa: CASRQGSYEQYF
cdr3_nt: TGTGCCAGCAGACAGGGCTCCTACGAGCAGTACTTC
v_call: TRBV6-5
d_call: .
clone_size: .
j_call: TRBJ2-7

cdr3_aa: CASESTGGTDTQYF
cdr3_nt: TGTGCCAGTGAGTCGACAGGTGGCACAGATACGCAGTATTTT
v_call: TRBV7-2
d_call: .
clone_size: .
j_call: TRBJ2-3

cdr3_aa: CAAGGAQETQYF
cdr3_nt: TGTGCCGCAGGGGGCGCGCAAGAGACCCAGTACTTC
v_call: TRBV10-3
d_call: TRBD1
clone_size: .
j_call: TRBJ2-5

cdr3_aa: CAIMAGVLFF
cdr3_nt: TGTGCCATCATGGCGGGAGTTCTGTTCTTC
v_call: TRBV10-3
d_call: TRBD2
clone_size: .
j_call: TRBJ2-1

cdr3_aa: CASRVQVNTEAFF
cdr3_nt: TGTGCCAGCAGGGTACAGGTGAACACTGAAGCTTTCTTT
v_call: TRBV2
d_call: .
clone_size: .
j_call: TRBJ1-1

cdr3_aa: CASSLGDITYEQYF
cdr3_nt: TGTGCCAGCAGCTTAGGGGACATTACCTACGAGCAGTACTTC
v_call: TRBV7-9
d_call: .
clone_size: .
j_call: TRBJ2-7

cdr3_aa: CASSLDRGDLYNEQFF
cdr3_nt: TGTGCCAGCAGCTTAGACAGGGGGGATCTCTACAATGAGCAGTTCTTC
v_call: TRBV7-7
d_call: TRBD1
clone_size: .
j_call: TRBJ2-1

cdr3_aa: CASSYGQFSYEQYF
cdr3_nt: TGTGCCAGCAGTTACGGGCAGTTTTCCTACGAGCAGTACTTC
v_call: TRBV6-5
d_call: .
clone_size: .
j_call: TRBJ2-7

cdr3_aa: CASAGNLYGYTF
cdr3_nt: TGTGCCAGCGCGGGGAACCTCTATGGCTACACCTTC
v_call: TRBV2
d_call: .
clone_size: .
j_call: TRBJ1-2

cdr3_aa: CASSYSSAGQPQHF
cdr3_nt: TGTGCCAGCAGTTACTCAAGCGCGGGACAGCCCCAGCATTTT
v_call: TRBV6-6
d_call: .
clone_size: few
j_call: TRBJ1-5

cdr3_aa: CASSLTGGNYGYTF
cdr3_nt: TGTGCCAGCAGCCTTACAGGGGGCAACTATGGCTACACCTTC
v_call: TRBV11-3
d_call: TRBD1
clone_size: .
j_call: TRBJ1-2

cdr3_aa: CASSLEPQGRETQYF
cdr3_nt: TGTGCCAGCAGCTTAGAGCCTCAGGGCCGGGAGACCCAGTACTTC
v_call: TRBV5-4
d_call: .
clone_size: .
j_call: TRBJ2-5

cdr3_aa: CASSPILSGLSYEQYF
cdr3_nt: TGTGCCAGCAGTCCCATATTGAGCGGGCTGTCCTACGAGCAGTACTTC
v_call: TRBV27
d_call: .
clone_size: .
j_call: TRBJ2-7

cdr3_aa: CASSYSAGSNEQFF
cdr3_nt: TGTGCCAGCAGTTACTCAGCCGGGAGCAATGAGCAGTTCTTC
v_call: TRBV6-5
d_call: .
clone_size: .
j_call: TRBJ2-1

cdr3_aa: CASSSPGDTQYF
cdr3_nt: TGTGCCAGCTCAAGCCCGGGAGATACGCAGTATTTT
v_call: TRBV18
d_call: .
clone_size: .
j_call: TRBJ2-3

cdr3_aa: CASSSSGWNYEQYF
cdr3_nt: TGTGCCAGCAGCTCTAGCGGGTGGAACTACGAGCAGTACTTC
v_call: TRBV7-9
d_call: TRBD2
clone_size: .
j_call: TRBJ2-7

cdr3_aa: CASSLGTSGTEQFF
cdr3_nt: TGTGCCAGCAGTTTAGGGACTAGCGGGACTGAGCAGTTCTTC
v_call: TRBV27
d_call: TRBD2
clone_size: .
j_call: TRBJ2-1

cdr3_aa: CASSPPPSGRAPETQYF
cdr3_nt: TGTGCCAGCAGCCCACCTCCTAGCGGGAGGGCCCCAGAGACCCAGTACTTC
v_call: TRBV5-4
d_call: TRBD2
clone_size: .
j_call: TRBJ2-5

cdr3_aa: CASSRGGAEAGANVLTF
cdr3_nt: TGTGCCAGCAGCAGAGGGGGCGCGGAAGCTGGGGCCAACGTCCTGACTTTC
v_call: TRBV6-4
d_call: TRBD1
clone_size: .
j_call: TRBJ2-6

cdr3_aa: CASSTMTGGWYGYTF
cdr3_nt: TGTGCCAGTAGTACTATGACAGGGGGATGGTATGGCTACACCTTC
v_call: TRBV19
d_call: TRBD1
clone_size: once
j_call: TRBJ1-2

cdr3_aa: CASTNSAGAYEQYF
cdr3_nt: TGTGCCAGCACGAACTCAGCGGGAGCCTACGAGCAGTACTTC
v_call: TRBV27
d_call: TRBD2
clone_size: few
j_call: TRBJ2-7

cdr3_aa: CASSALGGATNTEAFF
cdr3_nt: TGCGCCAGCAGCGCTCTGGGGGGGGCTACGAACACTGAAGCTTTCTTT
v_call: TRBV5-1
d_call: .
clone_size: .
j_call: TRBJ1-1

cdr3_aa: CASSGTGYEQYF
cdr3_nt: TGTGCCAGCAGCGGGACAGGGTACGAGCAGTACTTC
v_call: TRBV7-9
d_call: TRBD1
clone_size: .
j_call: TRBJ2-7